This record looks at one T cell receptor (beta chain) sequence and its context. Data came from immunoSEQ multiplex PCR; TCRdb stores just in-frame clones and leaves some out. The table has 150,000 to 200,000 clones, 80% to 90% seen once. V was pared by 1 base and J by 1 base, with 4 bases between. The CDR3 is 14 amino acids. The germline CDR1 and CDR2 sequences are LNHDA and SQIVND (reference sequence). This sample was taken from a study of blood T cell repertoires in COVID-19. Study-wide background: Samples taken during acute and convalescent COVID-19 were collected in the United States, Italy and Spain.

Sequenced material: peripheral blood. This clonotype originated in a man between 60 and 70 years old with acute or convalescent COVID-19. V is TRBV19 and J is TRBJ2-2; unclear D gene. The CDR3 nucleotides are TGTGCCAGTAGTATAGGACAGAACACCGGGGAGCTGTTTTTT. Protein: CASSIGQNTGELFF.